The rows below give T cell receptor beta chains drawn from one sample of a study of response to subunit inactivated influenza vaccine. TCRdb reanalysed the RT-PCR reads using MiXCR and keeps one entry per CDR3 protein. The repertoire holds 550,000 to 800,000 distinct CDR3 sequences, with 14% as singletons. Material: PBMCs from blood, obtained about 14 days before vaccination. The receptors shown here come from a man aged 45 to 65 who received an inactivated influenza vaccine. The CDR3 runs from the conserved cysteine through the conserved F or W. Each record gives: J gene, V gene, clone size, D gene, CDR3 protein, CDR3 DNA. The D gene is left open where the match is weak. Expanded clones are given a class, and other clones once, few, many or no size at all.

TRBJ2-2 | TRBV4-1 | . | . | CASSHSRTSTGELFF | TGCGCCAGCAGCCACTCAAGGACAAGTACCGGGGAGCTGTTTTTT
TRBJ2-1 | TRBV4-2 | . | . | CASSQDETIRAGEQFF | TGTGCCAGCAGCCAAGATGAGACAATAAGAGCCGGTGAGCAGTTCTTC
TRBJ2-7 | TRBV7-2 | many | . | CASSLPLYSSYEQYF | TGTGCCAGCAGCCTACCCTTATATAGCTCCTACGAGCAGTACTTC
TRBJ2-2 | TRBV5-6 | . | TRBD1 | CASRPTGPGGELFF | TGTGCCAGCAGACCGACAGGGCCTGGCGGGGAGCTGTTTTTT
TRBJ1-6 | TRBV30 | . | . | CAWSVWLRDGSPLHF | TGTGCCTGGAGTGTATGGCTCAGGGACGGGTCACCCCTCCACTTT
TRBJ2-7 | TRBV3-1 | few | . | CASSQVTSWERNEQYF | TGTGCCAGCAGCCAAGTAACGTCCTGGGAGAGGAACGAGCAGTACTTC
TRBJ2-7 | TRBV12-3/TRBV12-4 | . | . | CASSPQGSLEQYF | TGTGCCAGCAGTCCCCAAGGTTCCCTGGAGCAGTACTTC
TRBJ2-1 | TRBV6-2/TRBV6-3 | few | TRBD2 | CASNQLAGAPYNEQFF | TGTGCCAGCAACCAACTAGCGGGGGCCCCGTACAATGAGCAGTTCTTC
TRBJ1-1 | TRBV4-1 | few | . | CASRKGTANTEAFF | TGCGCCAGCAGAAAAGGGACGGCGAACACTGAAGCTTTCTTT
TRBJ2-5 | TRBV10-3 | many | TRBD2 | CAISELGTSGMKTQYF | TGTGCCATCAGTGAGTTGGGGACTAGCGGGATGAAGACCCAGTACTTC
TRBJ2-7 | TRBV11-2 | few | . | CASSARPRTASYEQYF | TGTGCCAGCAGCGCACGCCCCCGGACTGCATCCTACGAGCAGTACTTC
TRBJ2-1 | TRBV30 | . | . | CAWSERGNYNEQFF | TGTGCCTGGAGCGAAAGGGGCAACTACAATGAGCAGTTCTTC
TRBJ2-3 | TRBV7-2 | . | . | CASSFSGIFSTDTQYF | TGTGCCAGCAGCTTCTCGGGGATCTTCAGCACAGATACGCAGTATTTT